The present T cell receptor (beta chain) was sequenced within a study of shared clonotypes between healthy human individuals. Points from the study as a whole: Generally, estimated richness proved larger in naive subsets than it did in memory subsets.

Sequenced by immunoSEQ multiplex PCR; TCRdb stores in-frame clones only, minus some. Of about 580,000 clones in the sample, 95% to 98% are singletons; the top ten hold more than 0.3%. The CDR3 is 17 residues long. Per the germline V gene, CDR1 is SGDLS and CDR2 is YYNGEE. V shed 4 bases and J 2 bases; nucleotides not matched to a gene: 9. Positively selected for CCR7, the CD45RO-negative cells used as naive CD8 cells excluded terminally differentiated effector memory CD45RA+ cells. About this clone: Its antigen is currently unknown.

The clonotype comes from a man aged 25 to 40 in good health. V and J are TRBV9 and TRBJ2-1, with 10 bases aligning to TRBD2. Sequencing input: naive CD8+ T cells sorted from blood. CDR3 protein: CASSPGASGRAYNEQFF. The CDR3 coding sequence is TGTGCCAGCAGCCCAGGGGCTAGCGGGAGAGCCTACAATGAGCAGTTCTTC. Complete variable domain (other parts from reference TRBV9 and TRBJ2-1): DSGVTQTPKHLITATGQRVTLRCSPRSGDLSVYWYQQSLDQGLQFLIQYYNGEERAKGNILERFSAQQFPDLHSELNLSSLELGDSALYFCASSPGASGRAYNEQFFGPGTRLTVL.